This T cell receptor (beta chain) was retrieved from a study of blood T cell repertoires in COVID-19. Study-wide context: The study drew acute and convalescent COVID-19 samples from the United States, Italy and Spain. Sample material is recorded as cDNA or gDNA derived from T cells, B-cell-depleted T cells, or PBMCs.

Germline CDR1 and CDR2: KGHDR and SFDVKD. There are 15 residues in the CDR3. V was clipped by 5 bases and J by 6 bases; unmatched bases: 8. Patients of the Seattle cohort, enrolled during active infection, were followed longitudinally. Study processing details: Researchers report that nucleated cell counts were estimated from reference gene primer amplification. Data came from immunoSEQ multiplex PCR; TCRdb stores just in-frame clones and leaves some out. That table is the source of V, J and clone size, and D and trimming were worked out from the DNA. Of over 200,000 clones in the sample, about 80% were seen once.

The sequence was collected from a woman aged 80 or over with COVID-19, enrolled during active disease. This chain joins TRBV24-1 and TRBJ2-3; 9 bases align to TRBD1. The sequencing sample was made of peripheral blood. The CDR3 region is CATSASQGAADTQYF. DNA for the CDR3: TGTGCCACCAGTGCCTCACAGGGGGCAGCCGATACGCAGTATTTT.